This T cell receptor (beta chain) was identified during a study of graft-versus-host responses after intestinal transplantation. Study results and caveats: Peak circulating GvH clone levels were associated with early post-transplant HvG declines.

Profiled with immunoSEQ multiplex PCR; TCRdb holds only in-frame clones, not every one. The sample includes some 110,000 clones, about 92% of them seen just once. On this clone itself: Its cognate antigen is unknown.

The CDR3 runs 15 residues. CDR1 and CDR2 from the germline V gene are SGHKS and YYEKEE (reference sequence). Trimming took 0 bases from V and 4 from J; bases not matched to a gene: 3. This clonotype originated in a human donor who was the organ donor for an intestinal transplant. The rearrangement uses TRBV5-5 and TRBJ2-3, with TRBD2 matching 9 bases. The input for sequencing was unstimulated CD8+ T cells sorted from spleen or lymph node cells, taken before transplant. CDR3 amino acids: CASSLGGRAADTQYF. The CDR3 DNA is TGTGCCAGCAGCTTGGGCGGGAGGGCCGCAGATACGCAGTATTTT.